This TCR beta chain appears in the sequencing data of a study of Graves' ophthalmopathy and Graves' hyperthyroidism. Study details: Prior to any treatment, peripheral blood was collected at the time of initial diagnosis. Study-wide results and limits: Blood also contained most of the expanded thyroid clonotypes above 0.001 frequency.

As diagnostic evidence, clinical symptoms, serum thyroxine, TRAb, thyroid ultrasound and orbital computed tomography were relied upon. RNA served as the template for amplifying TCR beta CDR3 regions. Following a first-round RT-PCR that used HTBI primers, a second-round multiplex PCR was carried out. TCRdb independently ran MiXCR on the multiplex PCR reads; one entry per CDR3 protein. Here the sample spans hundreds of thousands of distinct CDR3 sequences, approximately 15% being singletons. The CDR3 loop spans 13 amino acids. Germline CDR1 is MNHEY and CDR2 is SVGAGI. V lost 0 bases to trimming and J lost 8 bases, with 10 bases between them. With regard to this clonotype: Its specificity is not known.

Sequencing was carried out using blood. This chain links TRBV6-5 with TRBJ1-1; the D is unclear. This receptor was obtained from a woman aged 25 to 39 with Graves' ophthalmopathy. The CDR3: CASSYSAPSEAFF. The CDR3 region has the DNA TGTGCCAGCAGTTACTCGGCACCCTCCGAAGCTTTCTTT.